Listed below are T cell receptor delta chains from one sample, sequenced in a study of human gamma delta and Vdelta1 T cells. With CATT, TCRdb re-called clones from the PCR reads. Of 680 or so delta-chain clones listed, approximately 8% are singletons. Sequenced material: differentiated CD27- Vdelta1 gamma-delta T cells from blood. The receptors were gathered from a human donor in good health. Each CDR3 is given with its conserved first and last residue. The D gene is left open where the match is weak. The size field is filled for only some rows; it gives once, few, many or a size class.

d_call cdr3_length j_call clone_size v_call cdr3_nt cdr3_aa
TRDD3 22 TRDJ1 . TRDV1 TGTGCTCTTGGGGACGCGGGTCATCCTACCGTTGGGGGATTGTACTACACCGATAAACTCATCTTT CALGDAGHPTVGGLYYTDKLIF
. 23 TRDJ1 few TRDV1 TGTGCTCTTGGGGAACTTCCCAGAGGCTACCGGTTCTGGGGATCGTGGGGCGTCGATAAACTCATCTTT CALGELPRGYRFWGSWGVDKLIF
TRDD3 24 TRDJ1 few TRDV1 TGTGCTCTTGGGGTCTTTACCTTCCTTCCGACATCTATTTACTGGGGGATATACACCGATAAACTCATCTTT CALGVFTFLPTSIYWGIYTDKLIF
TRDD3 21 TRDJ1 . TRDV1 TGTGCTCTTGGGGTCCCTCAGCCTGGGGGATACAACTTTTTAGGGCGCGATAAACTCATCTTT CALGVPQPGGYNFLGRDKLIF
TRDD2 15 TRDJ1 . TRDV1 TGTGCTCTTGGGGTCTTTACCTTCCTTCCGCCATCTATTTACTTT CALGVFTFLPPSIYF
TRDD3 20 TRDJ1 large TRDV1 TGTGCTCTTGGGGCCCCCACTCTCAAGTACTGGGGGAGGTACACCGATAAACTCATCTTT CALGAPTLKYWGRYTDKLIF
TRDD3 21 TRDJ1 few TRDV1 TGTGCTCTTGGGGACATAGCTCGGCCTTCCTACTGGGGGATACGTACCGATAAACTCATCTTT CALGDIARPSYWGIRTDKLIF
. 22 TRDJ1 . TRDV1 TGTGCTCTTGGGGAGCTAACTTCCTACGCCTGGGGGACTTACTCTTACACCGATAAACTCATCTTT CALGELTSYAWGTYSYTDKLIF
. 15 TRDJ1 few TRDV1 TGTGCTCTTGGGGTACGACGAGGTTACGCCGATAAACTCATCTTT CALGVRRGYADKLIF
TRDD3 24 TRDJ1 hyperexpanded TRDV1 TGTGCTCTTGGGGAGTCCCTCCCTCTTCCGGGCTACTGGGGGACTTACTCTTACACCGATAAACTCATCTTT CALGESLPLPGYWGTYSYTDKLIF
TRDD3 23 TRDJ1 . TRDV1 TGTGCTCTCGGGGACCCTCGGCAGCACAAGAAGCGGCTGGGGGGTCAGTACACCGATAAACTCATCTTT CALGDPRQHKKRLGGQYTDKLIF
TRDD3 19 TRDJ1 few TRDV1 TGTGCTCTTGGGGAACTAACTCCGTACTGGGGGATATACACCGATAAACTCATCTTT CALGELTPYWGIYTDKLIF
TRDD3 20 TRDJ1 few TRDV1 TGTGCTCTTGGGGAACCGGAGGTACTGGGGGATACGCTGGTCACCGATAAACTCATCTTT CALGEPEVLGDTLVTDKLIF
TRDD2 19 TRDJ1 few TRDV1 TGTGCTCTTGGGGAACTAAGGGGGTATTCCTTCCTCCCGACCGATAAACTCATCTTT CALGELRGYSFLPTDKLIF
. 14 TRDJ1 few TRDV2 TGTGCCTGTCTGTCCCGGTGGGGGGCCGATAAACTCATCTTT CACLSRWGADKLIF
. 20 TRDJ1 . TRDV1 TGTGCTCTTGGGGAACTCACGCCTCCGTACTGGTGGATATACCCCGATAAACTCATCTTT CALGELTPPYWWIYPDKLIF
. 17 TRDJ1 . TRDV1 TGTGCTCTTGGGGAACGTCCTACTGTACTCACCACCGATAAACACATCTTT CALGERPTVLTTDKHIF
. 23 TRDJ1 . TRDV1 TGTGCTCTTGGGGAGCCCCCGGGACCTGCCAGGGACCGATTACGGCTTAACACCGATAAACTCATCTTT CALGEPPGPARDRLRLNTDKLIF
TRDD3 20 TRDJ1 large TRDV1 TGTGCTCTTGGGGAACTCACGCCTCCGTACTGGGGGATATACACCGATAAACTCATCTTT CALGELTPPYWGIYTDKLIF
. 18 TRDJ1 . TRDV1 TGTGCTCTTGGGGAGATTCCTAAGGGAGGGGATCCTACCGATAAACTCATCTTT CALGEIPKGGDPTDKLIF
. 16 TRDJ3 . TRDV2 TGTGCCTGTGCTAGTCGGGGTACCTGGGACACCCGACAGATGTTTTTC CACASRGTWDTRQMFF
. 19 TRDJ1 few TRDV1 TGTGCTCTTGGGGAACTCACGCCTCCGTACTTGGGGGTCACCGATAAACTCATCTTT CALGELTPPYLGVTDKLIF
TRDD3 21 TRDJ1 . TRDV1 TGTGCTACTAGGCGCCTCGTACTGGGGGAGCACCGTCTTCGTACACCGAGAAAACTCATCTTT CATRRLVLGEHRLRTPRKLIF
. 17 TRDJ1 . TRDV1 TGTGCTCTTGGGGAACGGGTTACTCCAATGTTATCCGATAAACTCATCTTT CALGERVTPMLSDKLIF
TRDD3 16 TRDJ1 large TRDV1 TGTGCTCTTGTTAGTACTGGGGGACACTACACCGATAAACTCATCTTT CALVSTGGHYTDKLIF
. 14 TRDJ1 many TRDV1 TGTGCTCTTGGGGAACTTCTCGTCACCGCAAAACTCATCTTT CALGELLVTAKLIF
. 19 TRDJ3 . TRDV2 TGTGCCTGTGTCGACGGGGGGGAGTACAGCTCCTGGGACACCCGACAGATGTTTTTC CACVDGGEYSSWDTRQMFF
. 18 TRDJ1 . TRDV1 TGTGCTCTTGGGGGTTCTATTCCTTACTTGGGGGTCACCGATAAACTCATCTTT CALGGSIPYLGVTDKLIF
. 23 TRDJ1 few TRDV1 TGTGCTCTTGGGGAACTGAGCTTCCTACGGACGACGGTCCCTGGGGGATACACCGATAAACTCATCTTT CALGELSFLRTTVPGGYTDKLIF
. 24 TRDJ1 . TRDV1 TGTGCTCTTGGGGAGTCCCTCCCTCTTCCGGGCTGCCGGGGGACTTACTCTTATACCGATAAACTCATCTTT CALGESLPLPGCRGTYSYTDKLIF
. 14 TRDJ1 hyperexpanded TRDV1 TGTGCTCTTGGGGAACTTCTCGTCCCCTTAAAACTCATCTTT CALGELLVPLKLIF
. 16 TRDJ1 . TRDV1 TGTGCTCTTGGGGAACCTTCTTTTGTCCTCCACGATAAACTCATCTTT CALGEPSFVLHDKLIF
. 26 TRDJ1 . TRDV1 TGTGCTCTTGGGGTCTTAAGCCTTCCGTGGGGGGATGACTGGTGGATACGGGGTTGGGACACCGATAAACTCATCTTT CALGVLSLPWGDDWWIRGWDTDKLIF
TRDD3 24 TRDJ1 . TRDV1 TGTGCTCTTGGGGTCTTTACCTTCCTTCCGGGCTACTGGGGGACTTACTCTTACACCGATAAACTCATCTTT CALGVFTFLPGYWGTYSYTDKLIF
TRDD3 23 TRDJ1 few TRDV1 TGTGCTCTTGGGGAGTCCCTCCCTCTTCCGGGCTACTGGGGGACTTACTCTTACACCAAACTCATCTTT CALGESLPLPGYWGTYSYTKLIF
. 23 TRDJ1 . TRDV1 TGTGCTCTTGGGGAGCCCCCGGGACCTGCCAGGGACCGATTACGGCGTAACACCGATAAACTCATCTTT CALGEPPGPARDRLRRNTDKLIF
TRDD2 21 TRDJ1 few TRDV1 TGTGCTCTTGGGGTCTTTACCTTCCTTCCTATTTACTTGGGGGTCACCGATAAACTCATCTTT CALGVFTFLPIYLGVTDKLIF
. 22 TRDJ1 . TRDV1 TGTGCTCTTGGGGAGCTCACTTCCTACGCCTGGGGGACTTACTCTTACACCGATAAACTCATCTTT CALGELTSYAWGTYSYTDKLIF
TRDD3 21 TRDJ1 . TRDV1 TGTGCTCTTGGCCTGGCGGCCTTCGTGACCTACTGGGGAGTATACACCGATAAGCTCATCTTT CALGLAAFVTYWGVYTDKLIF
TRDD3 20 TRDJ1 large TRDV1 TGTGCTCTTGGGGAACTGAGGGGATACGTATCACACGTTTACACCGATAAACTCATCTTT CALGELRGYVSHVYTDKLIF
TRDD3 19 TRDJ1 few TRDV2 TGTGCCTGTGATTGTCCCAAGGGTGGGGGATACCCAAACACCGATAAACTCATCTTT CACDCPKGGGYPNTDKLIF
TRDD3 21 TRDJ1 few TRDV1 TGTGCTCTTGGGAACTACCTTCACTTCTATCGGGGGATACGGGGAGCCGATAAACTCATCTTT CALGNYLHFYRGIRGADKLIF
TRDD3 19 TRDJ1 . TRDV1 TGTGCTCTTGGGGAACTGAACGGGTACTGGGGACCCGACACCGATAAACTCATCTTT CALGELNGYWGPDTDKLIF
. 14 TRDJ1 . TRDV1 TGTGCTCTTGGGGCTCCTATATTAGTCGATAAACTCATCTTT CALGAPILVDKLIF
TRDD3 22 TRDJ1 few TRDV1 TGTGCTCTTGGGGAGTCCCTCCCGGGCTACTGGGGGACTTACTCTTACACCGATAAACTCATCTTT CALGESLPGYWGTYSYTDKLIF
TRDD3 23 TRDJ1 hyperexpanded TRDV1 TGTGCTCTTGGGGACGCGGGTCATCCTACCGTTGGGGGATACGCCGTTGTGACCGATAAACTCATCTTT CALGDAGHPTVGGYAVVTDKLIF